These 6 T cell receptor beta chains were sequenced from one sample in a study of identical twins' blood T cells. MiXCR, run by TCRdb on the 5' RACE reads, gives a single entry per CDR3 protein. The sample contains a few hundred thousand distinct CDR3 sequences, 28% of which appear only once. What was sequenced was PBMCs. These receptors originate from a woman between 18 and 50 years old in good health.

About this clonotype itself: Compared with germline, one end of the junction differs, possibly owing to a read error. The CDR3 sequence is CAISPVVNIPGLEQYF. CDR3 in DNA: TGTGCCATCAGCCCCGTGGTAAACATACCGGGCCTCGAGCAGTACTTC. The rearrangement joins TRBV7-9 to TRBJ2-7; D is ambiguous. CDR1 and CDR2 from the germline V gene are SEHNR and FQNEAQ (reference sequence). There are 16 residues in the CDR3. The variable domain in full, with the rest retrieved from reference TRBV7-9 and TRBJ2-7, is DTGVSQNPRHKITKRGQNVTFRCDPISEHNRLYWYRQTLGQGPEFLTYFQNEAQLEKSRLLSDRFSAERPKGSFSTLEIQRTEQGDSAMYLCAISPVVNIPGLEQYFGPGTRLTVT.

This clonotype showed up many times. V is TRBV20-1 and J is TRBJ1-4; D is unclear. The germline V gene encodes CDR1 DFQATT and CDR2 SNEGSKA (reference sequence). The CDR3 covers 14 residues. V gave up 0 bases and J gave up 8 bases, with 13 bases separating them. This chain's CDR3 is CSARDPRVPEKLFF. CDR3 DNA: TGCAGTGCTAGAGATCCCCGGGTTCCAGAAAAACTGTTTTTT.

This clonotype was observed many times. The chain is built from TRBV29-1 and TRBJ2-1, with 10 positions matching TRBD1. Germline CDR1 SQVTM, CDR2 ANQGSEA. With V trimmed by 2 bases and J by 5 bases, 6 bases remained unmatched. This CDR3 has 15 amino acids. The DNA of the CDR3 is TGCAGCGTTGAAACAGACAGGGGGCTCAACAATGAGCAGTTCTTC. Its translation: CSVETDRGLNNEQFF.

This clonotype showed up just a few times. The J gene is TRBJ1-2, the V gene TRBV29-1; a possible D gene is TRBD1 (5 bases). The CDR3 runs 13 residues. Looked up from germline, CDR1 is SQVTM and CDR2 is ANQGSEA. Trimming shortened V by 4 bases and J by 2 bases, and 11 bases separated the two germline ends. CDR3 sequence (DNA): TGCAGCGTTGTAGAGGGGTCCAACTATGGCTACACCTTC. Translation gives CSVVEGSNYGYTF.

This clonotype was counted only a few times. The chain employs TRBV29-1 and TRBJ1-1; the D is unclear. CDR1 and CDR2 from the germline V gene are SQVTM and ANQGSEA. The CDR3 is made up of 14 amino acids. The ends were cut back, 0 bases at V and 0 bases at J, with 8 bases in the middle. The DNA of the CDR3 is TGCAGCGTTGAAGACCCGACGGTGAACACTGAAGCTTTCTTT. Its translation is CSVEDPTVNTEAFF.

This clonotype was found a few times. This chain connects TRBV28 to TRBJ1-2; D is uncertain. Between the trimmed V and J ends, which lost 9 bases and 11 bases, there was a span of 16 bases. CDR3 length equals 11 residues. Germline lookup yields CDR1 MDHEN and CDR2 SYDVKM. The CDR3 region has the DNA TGTGCCAGTTCCCGTGGTCACTTATACACCTTC. Protein sequence: CASSRGHLYTF.